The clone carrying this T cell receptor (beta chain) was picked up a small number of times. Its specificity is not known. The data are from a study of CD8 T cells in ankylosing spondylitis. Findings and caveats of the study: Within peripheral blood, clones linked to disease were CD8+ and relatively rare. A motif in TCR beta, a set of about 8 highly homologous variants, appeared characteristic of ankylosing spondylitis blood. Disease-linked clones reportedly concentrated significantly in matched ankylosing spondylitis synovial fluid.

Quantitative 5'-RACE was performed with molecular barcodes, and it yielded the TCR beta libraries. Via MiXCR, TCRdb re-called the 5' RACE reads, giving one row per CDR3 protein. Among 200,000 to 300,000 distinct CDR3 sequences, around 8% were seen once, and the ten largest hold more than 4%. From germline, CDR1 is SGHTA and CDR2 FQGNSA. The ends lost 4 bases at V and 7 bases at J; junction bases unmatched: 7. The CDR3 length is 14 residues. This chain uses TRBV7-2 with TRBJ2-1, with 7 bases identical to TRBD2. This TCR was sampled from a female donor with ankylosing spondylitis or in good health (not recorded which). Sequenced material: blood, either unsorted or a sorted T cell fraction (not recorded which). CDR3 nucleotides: TGTGCCAGCAGCTCGGCGGGAGTGAGAAATGAGCAGTTCTTC. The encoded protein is CASSSAGVRNEQFF.